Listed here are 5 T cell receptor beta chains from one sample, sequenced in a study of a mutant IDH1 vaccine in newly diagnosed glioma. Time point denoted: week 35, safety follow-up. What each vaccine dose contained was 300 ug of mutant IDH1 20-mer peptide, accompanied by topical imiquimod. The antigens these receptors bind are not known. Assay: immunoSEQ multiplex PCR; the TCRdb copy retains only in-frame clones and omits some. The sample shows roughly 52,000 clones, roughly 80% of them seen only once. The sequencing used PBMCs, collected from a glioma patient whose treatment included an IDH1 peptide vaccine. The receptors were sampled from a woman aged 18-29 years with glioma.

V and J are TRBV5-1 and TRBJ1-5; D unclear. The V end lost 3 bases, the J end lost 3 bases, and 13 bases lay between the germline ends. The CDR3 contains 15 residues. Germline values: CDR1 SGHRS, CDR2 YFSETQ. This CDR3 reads CASSSDGGSNQPQHF. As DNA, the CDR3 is TGCGCCAGCAGCTCGGATGGTGGGTCCAATCAGCCCCAGCATTTT.

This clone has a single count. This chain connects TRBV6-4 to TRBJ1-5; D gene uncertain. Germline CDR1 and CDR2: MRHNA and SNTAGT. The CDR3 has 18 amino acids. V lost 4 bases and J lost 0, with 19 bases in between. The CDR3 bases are TGTGCCAGCAGTGCCCGTCCATCCCAGATTCATAGCAATCAGCCCCAGCATTTT. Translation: CASSARPSQIHSNQPQHF.

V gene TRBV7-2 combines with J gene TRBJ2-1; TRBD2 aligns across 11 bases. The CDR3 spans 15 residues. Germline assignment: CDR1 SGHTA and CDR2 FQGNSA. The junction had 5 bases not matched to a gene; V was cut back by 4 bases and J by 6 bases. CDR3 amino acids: CASSSGTSGRNEQFF. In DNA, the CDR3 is TGTGCCAGCAGCTCTGGGACTAGCGGACGCAATGAGCAGTTCTTC. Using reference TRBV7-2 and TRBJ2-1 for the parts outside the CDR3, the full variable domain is GAGVSQSPSNKVTEKGKDVELRCDPISGHTALYWYRQSLGQGLEFLIYFQGNSAPDKSGLPSDRFSAERTGGSVSTLTIQRTQQEDSAVYLCASSSGTSGRNEQFFGPGTRLTVL.

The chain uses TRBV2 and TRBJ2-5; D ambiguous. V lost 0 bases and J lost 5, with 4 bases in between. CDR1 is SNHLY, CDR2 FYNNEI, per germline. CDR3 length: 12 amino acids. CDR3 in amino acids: CASSEAVETQYF. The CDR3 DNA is TGTGCCAGCAGTGAAGCAGTGGAGACCCAGTACTTC.

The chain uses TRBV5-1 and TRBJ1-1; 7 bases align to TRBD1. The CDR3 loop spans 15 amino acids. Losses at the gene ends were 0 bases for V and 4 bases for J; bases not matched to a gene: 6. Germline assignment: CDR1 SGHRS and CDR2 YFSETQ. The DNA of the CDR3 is TGCGCCAGCAGCTTGGATGCCCCAGGGGGCACTGAAGCTTTCTTT. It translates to CASSLDAPGGTEAFF.